The sequence of this TCR beta chain was determined in a study of shared clonotypes between healthy human individuals (dated by TCRdb to the early 2020s). In terms of the full investigation: A couple of women and a few men aged 18 to 49 years were included in the cohort. Per donor, three plates each were used for CD4 naive and CD4 memory, two for CD8 naive, and one for CD8 memory. To estimate repertoire size and how much clonotypes are shared between individuals, the study performed deep sequencing of blood TCR repertoires from a handful of healthy adults. Libraries were prepared and TCR repertoires were sequenced by different laboratories using diverse techniques, in order to increase sequencing depth and limit assay-specific biases. Per donor, leukapheresis produced somewhere between about 0.94 and 9.5 billion PBMCs.

The donors were healthy, HIV-negative adults with no recently reported acute infections or vaccinations. All donors were Caucasian adults living in Nashville, Tennessee, USA. Magnetic negative selection was used to enrich CD4+ T cells, after which naive cells were positively selected on CD45RA and the negative fraction became the memory subset. After blood collection by leukapheresis, PBMCs were isolated using Ficoll-Histopaque density gradient centrifugation and then cryopreserved in the vapor phase of liquid nitrogen. Analytical flow cytometry was used to check the purity and quantity of each magnetically sorted T cell population. Genomic DNA was isolated from every sorted fraction and measured by UV absorbance on a Nanodrop 2000c. The paper as a whole reports these results and caveats: Pairwise subsampling indicated that sequencing depth was expected to affect the degree of clonotype sharing among donors. Larger estimated clonotype richness was generally found for naive subsets than for memory subsets. Incomplete sequencing was indicated by rarefaction of sorted-subset datasets, despite the large sequencing depth. Compared with non-shared clonotypes, the clonotypes found in all four sorted-subset donors had higher generation probabilities. Sampling was restricted to blood, and TCR repertoires in tissues likely differ from the TCR repertoires found in blood. The genetic and exposure-history diversity represented was limited by the small number of donors. When a handful of donors were compared, the shared fraction of clonotypes was 5% to 6.5% for naive CD4, 3% to 4% for naive CD8, 2% to 2.5% for memory CD4, and approximately 0.4% for memory CD8.

Using the deep immunoSEQ assay, TCR CDR3 regions were amplified from genomic DNA by multiplex PCR. Genomic DNA extracted from each cell subset was distributed evenly over all wells of several immunoSEQ 96-well plates, and each plate served as one replicate. Each replicate PCR for sorted subsets received 150 to 250 ng genomic DNA, equal to about 30,000 T cell genomes. Purified libraries were measured with a Qubit 3.0 fluorometer, size-checked on a Bioanalyzer 2100, and measured again with the KAPA Library Quantification kit. Every immunoSEQ 96-well plate was sequenced on a dedicated single-read 150-cycle Illumina NextSeq 550 flow cell. For the original study's pipeline: Because the immunoSEQ output held only junctional sequences and lacked quality scores, the filtering could not match the filtering applied to full-length reads. To assign V/J genes and CDR3, sequences were annotated against IMGT germline references using PyIR, a Python wrapper for IgBLAST v1.9. Reads with weak V/J assignments (E-value above 1e-6), missing CDR3, stop codons, out-of-frame junctions, or ambiguous translated residues were removed. A V3J clonotype was defined by an identical inferred V gene, J gene, and CDR3 amino acid sequence. Percentage overlap between repertoires was computed as shared unique clonotypes divided by the size of the smaller repertoire. Richness of each repertoire was evaluated using RTK rarefaction, the Chao1 estimator, and Recon v2.1 estimates of unobserved clonotypes. Generation probabilities for all TCRbeta clonotypes obtained by the gDNA method from a handful of donors were computed using OLGA. Sourced from immuneACCESS, this table was stored by TCRdb with only in-frame sequences that have V and J called. A share of the clones is absent; for the studies checked, an unresolved V gene accounts for under half, and the remainder has no known explanation. V, J and clone size reflect that table, while D and trimming were determined from the DNA. The sample contains about 710,000 clones, approximately 77% of them found a single time. About 1.8% of the sample lies in the top ten.

A note on this clone: Which antigen it targets is not known. Base qualities are not recorded, but no much larger clone differs from it by a single base.

V and J are truncated by 6 bases and 3 bases respectively, leaving an intervening sequence of 14 bases. The CDR3 spans 15 residues, from the cysteine through the phenylalanine. Only the CDR3 region is kept as DNA, spanning 45 bases read in frame from base 1. The germline V gene (reference sequence) sets CDR1 to SEHNR and CDR2 to FQNEAQ. The receptor's source is a woman aged 25 to 39 in good health. Rearrangement joined TRBV7-9 to TRBJ2-2, with a weak D call of TRBD2 (6 bases match). Material for sequencing was memory CD4+ T cells sorted from blood. The cell subset or site tag for this specimen amounts to: CD45RA-negative fraction. The CDR3 region has the sequence CASRYGGGDTGELFF. The DNA is TGTGCCAGCAGATACGGTGGCGGGGACACCGGGGAGCTGTTTTTT.